This TCR beta chain was documented in a study of T cell responses to AZD1222 COVID-19 vaccine. Overall study results and limits: Reportedly, nearly half of unique spike TCRs recognized epitopes outside B.1.351/B.1.1.7 mutations. Donors, mostly white British, included more females; clonal diversity was possibly underestimated.

Per the germline V gene, CDR1 is SGHTA and CDR2 is FQGNSA. With V trimmed by 5 bases and J by 2 bases, 6 bases remained unmatched. The CDR3 runs to 17 residues. Repertoires were generated with immunoSEQ multiplex PCR, while TCRdb's copy carries only in-frame clones and drops some. The data show about 79,000 clones, about 88% seen once. Samples with a second dose at about 4 or about 12 weeks were pooled together. As concerns this clone: The antigen is not known.

The sequenced sample was peripheral blood, obtained 28 days after the second AZD1222 dose. The rearrangement links TRBV7-2 to TRBJ2-7; TRBD2 agrees at 16 bases. The source of this sequence is an adult who received the AZD1222 COVID-19 vaccine. The CDR3 DNA follows: TGTGCCAGCAGCAGGACCGGGACTAGCGGGAGGGCCTACGAGCAGTACTTC. Translated: CASSRTGTSGRAYEQYF. Complete variable domain (other parts from reference TRBV7-2 and TRBJ2-7): GAGVSQSPSNKVTEKGKDVELRCDPISGHTALYWYRQSLGQGLEFLIYFQGNSAPDKSGLPSDRFSAERTGGSVSTLTIQRTQQEDSAVYLCASSRTGTSGRAYEQYFGPGTRLTVT.